The TCR beta chain under discussion was sequenced for a study of vaccination and CD4 T cells after COVID-19. Study background: Sampling post-COVID took place a median 101 days after diagnosis (range 35 to 161). The authors used overlapping spike peptides from SARS-CoV-2, HCoV-NL63, HCoV-OC43 and HCoV-229E to stimulate cells.

Study outcomes and limitations: Among reactive clones from convalescent patients, a median 86.3% appeared only post-vaccination.

The V gene end was trimmed by 3 bases and the J gene end by 7 bases; junction bases not matched to a gene: 10. Germline CDR1 and CDR2: ENHRY and SYGVKD. The CDR3 spans 16 residues. The Oncomine TCR Beta short-read assay generated sequence data from the DNA of cultured CD4+ T cells. One entry per CDR3 protein, called by TCRdb with MiXCR from the PCR reads. The sample holds about 19,000 distinct CDR3 sequences, approximately 50% seen once. On this clonotype: Its target is not known.

Treatment given: roughly 10-day PBMC culture with coronavirus spike peptide pools or control peptides (ViraFEST assay). The material was CD4+ T cells from blood, cultured in vitro, obtained after SARS-CoV-2 vaccination. The V gene is TRBV10-3, the J gene TRBJ2-1; TRBD2 matches 9 bases. This clonotype was sampled from a human donor who had recovered from COVID-19. CDR3 sequence (DNA): TGTGCCATCAGTGATTCGGCGGGAGGGCCGGGTAATGAGCAGTTCTTC. Amino acids: CAISDSAGGPGNEQFF.